This entry is about one T cell receptor beta chain. The data stem from a study of OX40 agonist ivuxolimab in advanced cancers. Study overall: Cancers in dose escalation were hepatocellular, melanoma, renal cell and head and neck.

The protocol was immunoSEQ multiplex PCR, while the TCRdb copy is restricted to in-frame clones and leaves out a portion. The sample lists 45,000 to 65,000 clones, 88% seen once, with around 14% in the top ten. There are 15 residues in the CDR3. The germline V and J ends were trimmed by 4 bases and 1 base, with 14 bases remaining between them. The germline V gene encodes CDR1 LGHNA and CDR2 YNFKEQ. Specimen: CD4+ or CD8+ T cells sorted from blood, collected in a trial of the OX40 agonist ivuxolimab. The sequence derives from an adult with an advanced solid tumor such as melanoma, head and neck, liver or kidney cancer. The chain recombines TRBV4-2 with TRBJ2-7; perhaps TRBD1 as D (5 bases). In DNA form, the CDR3 reads TGTGCCAGCAGCCCTTCGACAGTGTCATCCTACGAGCAGTACTTC. This encodes CASSPSTVSSYEQYF.